A single sample gave rise to the 14 T cell receptor beta chains below, sequenced in a study of T-cell memory formation after mild COVID-19 (dated by TCRdb to the early 2020s). Receptor libraries were prepared by 5' RACE. The sequencer listed for this sample is Illumina NovaSeq 6000. Starting from the raw public reads, TCRdb applied fastp trimming at Q25, assembled clones with MiXCR and retained in-frame beta chains. Rows with one shared CDR3 protein collapse into an entry with the most common genes and DNA. The table for this sample lists fewer than 350,000 distinct CDR3 sequences; 15% to 20% of them were counted only once. The biggest ten clones account for about 20% of the sample. Sequencing used PBMCs or a T cell subset sorted from them (not recorded which). The receptor set was obtained from a man between 18 and 35 years old who had mild COVID-19 (a few samples of this study predate the infection). The sample titles of this study are shuffled in the database, so cell type and time point are left out; the donor was told from shared clones.

This clonotype has ten or more counts. The V call is TRBV12-3 or TRBV12-4, the J call TRBJ1-1; a possible D gene is TRBD1 (5 bases). Trimming shortened V by 6 bases and J by 7 bases, and 21 bases separated the two germline ends. The CDR3 totals 15 residues. The CDR3 spells CASRRAGRDALEAFF. The CDR3 nucleotides read TGTGCCAGCAGGCGGGCCGGTAGGGACGCCCTTGAAGCTTTCTTT.

The J gene is TRBJ1-4, the V gene TRBV9; D unclear. CDR1 and CDR2 (germline): SGDLS, YYNGEE. CDR3 length equals 13 residues. The ends were cut back, 5 bases at V and 3 bases at J, with 8 bases in the middle. CDR3 DNA sequence: TGTGCCAGCAGGCGGGGTCCTAATGAAAAACTGTTTTTT. Translation: CASRRGPNEKLFF.

In this sample, this clonotype turned up a few times. This chain links TRBV7-9 with TRBJ2-2; possible D gene TRBD2, 6 bases. The CDR3 runs 13 residues. Germline assignment: CDR1 SEHNR and CDR2 FQNEAQ (reference sequence). With 3 bases removed from V and 6 bases from J, the gap between germline ends came to 8 bases. DNA for the CDR3: TGTGCCAGCAGCTTCTGGGAGGCCGGGGAGCTGTTTTTT. The encoded protein is CASSFWEAGELFF. The entire variable domain, with the rest obtained from reference TRBV7-9 and TRBJ2-2, is as follows: DTGVSQNPRHKITKRGQNVTFRCDPISEHNRLYWYRQTLGQGPEFLTYFQNEAQLEKSRLLSDRFSAERPKGSFSTLEIQRTEQGDSAMYLCASSFWEAGELFFGEGSRLTVL.

The chain has TRBV5-6 and TRBJ1-2; 7 bases fit TRBD1. From germline, CDR1 is SGHDT and CDR2 YYEEEE. The CDR3 loop spans 12 amino acids. The junction had 4 bases not matched to a gene; V was cut back by 4 bases and J by 7 bases. In DNA form, the CDR3 reads TGTGCCAGCAGCCTGACAGGGTTTGGCTACACCTTC. Amino acid sequence: CASSLTGFGYTF.

This clonotype appeared a single time. The V call is TRBV7-9, the J call TRBJ1-1, with TRBD1 identical over 10 bases. After removal of 6 bases from V and 7 bases from J, the junction contained 5 bases not matched to a gene. The CDR3 has 13 residues. Germline CDR1 and CDR2: SEHNR and FQNEAQ (reference sequence). In nucleotides, the CDR3 is TGTGCCAGCAGACGGACAGGGGGGATTGAAGCTTTCTTT. Its protein is CASRRTGGIEAFF.

V and J are TRBV9 and TRBJ2-3; D gene uncertain. V lost 1 base and J lost 0, with 15 bases in between. The CDR3 extends over 17 amino acids. Germline V gene data show CDR1 as SGDLS and CDR2 as YYNGEE. CDR3 coding DNA: TGTGCCAGCAGCGTATATTCTGTTGCGGCTAGCACAGATACGCAGTATTTT. Protein sequence: CASSVYSVAASTDTQYF.

Only a few counts were recorded for this clonotype. This sequence joins TRBV4-3 and TRBJ1-1, with TRBD1 as a possible D gene (5 bases). This CDR3 contains 14 residues. Looked up from germline, CDR1 is LGHNA and CDR2 is YSLEER. V gave up 5 bases and J gave up 2 bases, with 12 bases separating them. This chain's CDR3 is CASSVTQGNTEAFF. The CDR3 bases are TGCGCCAGCAGCGTCACGCAGGGAAACACTGAAGCTTTCTTT.

This clonotype appeared a few times. The gene calls are TRBV12-3 or TRBV12-4 and TRBJ2-1; D is possibly TRBD1 (6 bases). The CDR3 loop spans 12 amino acids. The V gene lost 7 bases and the J gene lost 11 bases, with 15 bases spanning the gap. The CDR3 loop is CASIKDSLQQFF. CDR3 sequence (DNA): TGTGCCAGCATCAAGGACAGTCTTCAGCAGTTCTTC.

This clonotype was counted many times. The chain uses TRBV4-1 and TRBJ2-7; possibly TRBD2 for D (6 bases). The CDR3 runs to 15 residues. Germline CDR1 MGHRA, CDR2 YSYEKL. Trimming pared 0 bases from V and 0 bases from J, leaving 9 bases between. CDR3 coding DNA: TGCGCCAGCAGCCAAGATCCCGGGGGCTCCTACGAGCAGTACTTC. Translated: CASSQDPGGSYEQYF.

CDR3 amino acids: CASSRGVNTDTQYF. The DNA of the CDR3 is TGTGCCAGCAGCCGCGGGGTGAACACAGATACGCAGTATTTT. The chain is built from TRBV6-1 and TRBJ2-3; D possibly corresponds to TRBD2 (6 bases). Trimming took off 6 bases at V and 2 bases at J, with 12 bases between the two ends. The CDR3 has 14 residues. Germline CDR1 and CDR2: MNHNS and SASEGT.

This clonotype was picked up a small number of times. The chain couples TRBV5-6 to TRBJ2-1; TRBD2 is a possible D gene (6 bases). V was pared by 3 bases and J by 3 bases, with 10 bases between. This CDR3 has 14 residues. Germline V gives CDR1 SGHDT, CDR2 YYEEEE. The CDR3 spells CASSSGLDYNEQFF. The DNA of the CDR3 is TGTGCCAGCAGCTCGGGACTTGACTACAATGAGCAGTTCTTC.

Many counts were recorded for this clonotype. The V gene is TRBV11-2, the J gene TRBJ1-4; no firm D call. This CDR3 has 15 amino acids. V was clipped by 3 bases and J by 3 bases, with 11 bases between them. Per the germline V gene, CDR1 is SGHAT and CDR2 is FQNNGV. CDR3 DNA sequence: TGTGCCAGCAGCTTGCAGGTTGGGGCTAATGAAAAACTGTTTTTT. Translated, it gives CASSLQVGANEKLFF.

This chain uses TRBV3-1 with TRBJ2-1; D gene uncertain. This CDR3 is built from 15 residues. V was clipped by 4 bases and J by 0 bases, with 10 bases between them. The germline V gene encodes CDR1 LGHDT and CDR2 YNNKEL (reference sequence). CDR3 in amino acids: CASSPSSLSYNEQFF. In nucleotides, the CDR3 is TGTGCCAGCAGCCCGTCCTCACTCTCCTACAATGAGCAGTTCTTC.

V usage is TRBV4-1 and J usage is TRBJ2-3; TRBD2 matches 8 bases. Germline loops: CDR1 MGHRA, CDR2 YSYEKL. The CDR3 totals 16 residues. V gave up 1 base and J gave up 4 bases; unmatched junction bases: 7. In nucleotides, the CDR3 is TGCGCCAGCAGCCAAGCAAGTGGACTAGCTGCAGATACGCAGTATTTT. Protein product: CASSQASGLAADTQYF.